One sample yielded the 16 T cell receptor beta chains listed below, sequenced in a study of blood T cell repertoires in COVID-19. Method: immunoSEQ multiplex PCR; TCRdb's copy keeps in-frame clones and lacks some. The repertoire holds 65,000 to 85,000 clones, with 75% to 90% as singletons. Material: peripheral blood. The receptor source for this set is a man in his fifties with acute or convalescent COVID-19.

This chain connects TRBV12-3 or TRBV12-4 to TRBJ2-5, with D unclear. V lost 7 bases and J 5 bases, leaving 14 bases between the germline ends. The CDR3 consists of 13 residues. Here the CDR3 DNA reads TGTGCCAGCACCCGTGCCGGTTTGGAGACCCAGTACTTC. Encoded protein: CASTRAGLETQYF.

The genes are TRBV4-1 and TRBJ2-7; 15 bases agree with TRBD2. CDR3 length: 15 amino acids. Germline-derived CDR1 and CDR2 are MGHRA and YSYEKL. The ends lost 1 base at V and 6 bases at J; junction bases unmatched: 1. The DNA for the CDR3 is TGCGCCAGCAGCCAAGGGACTAGCGGGAGGGGCGAGCAGTACTTC. Its protein is CASSQGTSGRGEQYF.

The chain joins TRBV18 to TRBJ2-3; D possibly corresponds to TRBD1 (6 bases). The CDR3 length is 17 residues. V was clipped by 3 bases and J by 6 bases, with 22 bases between them. Per the germline V gene, CDR1 is KGHSH and CDR2 is LQKENI. CDR3 amino acids: CASSPKGQGPVGDTQYF. Here the CDR3 DNA reads TGTGCCAGCTCACCCAAGGGGCAGGGGCCTGTTGGGGATACGCAGTATTTT.

The V call is TRBV19, the J call TRBJ1-3; D is ambiguous. V was shortened by 4 bases and J by 0 bases, with 13 bases between the two germline ends. This CDR3 is built from 16 residues. Germline loops: CDR1 LNHDA, CDR2 SQIVND (reference sequence). DNA of the CDR3: TGTGCCAGTAGTACGGCGGCTTGGCGCTCTGGAAACACCATATATTTT. Amino acids: CASSTAAWRSGNTIYF.

This sequence joins TRBV4-1 and TRBJ2-5; 12 bases are a match to TRBD2. CDR1 and CDR2 (germline): MGHRA, YSYEKL. After removal of 1 base from V and 9 bases from J, the junction contained 12 bases not matched to a gene. The CDR3 has 17 amino acids. CDR3 residues: CASSQALAGGRGGAQYF. The CDR3 DNA is TGCGCCAGCAGCCAAGCGCTAGCGGGAGGGAGGGGTGGGGCCCAGTACTTC.

The V call is TRBV27, the J call TRBJ1-5; D unresolved. V was trimmed by 0 bases and J by 4 bases, leaving 13 bases between them. Looked up from germline, CDR1 is MNHEY and CDR2 is SMNVEV (reference sequence). The CDR3 loop spans 16 amino acids. DNA for the CDR3: TGTGCCAGCAGTTTATCGAGTATATCCGGGAATCAGCCCCAGCATTTT. This encodes CASSLSSISGNQPQHF.

The gene calls are TRBV11-2 and TRBJ2-1, with D possibly being TRBD1 (5 bases). V was trimmed by 4 bases and J by 7 bases, leaving 11 bases between them. The CDR3 runs 13 residues. The germline V gene encodes CDR1 SGHAT and CDR2 FQNNGV. The CDR3 is CASSWARGNEQFF. CDR3 DNA: TGTGCCAGCAGCTGGGCAAGGGGAAATGAGCAGTTCTTC.

The chain is built from TRBV24-1 and TRBJ1-2; possibly TRBD1 for D (6 bases). With 6 bases removed from V and 4 bases from J, the gap between germline ends came to 8 bases. The germline V gene has CDR1 KGHDR and CDR2 SFDVKD. There are 12 residues in the CDR3. The CDR3 DNA reads TGTGCCACCAGTCCCAGGGGCTATGGCTACACCTTC. Translated: CATSPRGYGYTF.

The chain employs TRBV28 and TRBJ1-5; D might be TRBD1 (5 bases). Per germline, CDR1 MDHEN and CDR2 SYDVKM. The CDR3 is 18 amino acids. Trimming pared 3 bases from V and 0 bases from J, leaving 18 bases between. This CDR3 is CASSFPTGTYNSNQPQHF. As DNA, the CDR3 is TGTGCCAGCAGTTTCCCAACAGGCACGTATAATAGCAATCAGCCCCAGCATTTT.

The sample holds one count of this clone. The V and J genes are TRBV4-3 and TRBJ2-1; TRBD1 matches at 9 bases. The CDR3 sequence is 17 residues long. V dropped 2 bases and J dropped 8; count of bases not matched to a gene: 13. The germline gives CDR1 LGHNA, CDR2 YSLEER. The CDR3 loop is CASSQLPGTGRGDEQFF. CDR3 sequence (DNA): TGCGCCAGCAGCCAACTCCCCGGGACAGGGAGGGGAGATGAGCAGTTCTTC.

The rearrangement joins TRBV6-2 or TRBV6-3 to TRBJ1-4; D gene ambiguous. The V end was cut by 2 bases, the J end by 8 bases, with 12 bases between. The CDR3 runs to 14 residues. Germline V gene lookup returns CDR1 MNHEY and CDR2 SVGEGT. CDR3 nucleotide sequence: TGTGCCAGCAGTTACCGTGGTTCTAGGGAAAAACTGTTTTTT. Translating gives CASSYRGSREKLFF.

This clone was observed a single time. V usage is TRBV6-5 and J usage is TRBJ1-6; possible D gene TRBD1, 5 bases. Germline CDR1 reads MNHEY; CDR2 reads SVGAGI. Trimming shortened V by 5 bases and J by 3 bases, and 11 bases separated the two germline ends. The CDR3 is 15 residues long. CDR3 sequence (DNA): TGTGCCAGCAGTCCAACGACAGACTATAATTCACCCCTCCACTTT. It translates to CASSPTTDYNSPLHF.

The rearrangement uses TRBV19 and TRBJ1-5; D is possibly TRBD1 (6 bases). V was shortened by 10 bases and J by 1 base, with 17 bases between the two germline ends. This CDR3 comprises 15 residues. Germline CDR1 reads LNHDA; CDR2 reads SQIVND (reference sequence). CDR3 coding DNA: TGTGCCACCAAAACCGACAGGAAGAGCAATCAGCCCCAGCATTTT. Its protein is CATKTDRKSNQPQHF.

The chain joins TRBV5-1 to TRBJ2-5; 11 bases map to TRBD2. The ends lost 4 bases at V and 2 bases at J; junction bases unmatched: 10. Germline V lookup: CDR1 SGHRS, CDR2 YFSETQ. There are 17 residues in the CDR3. CDR3 residues: CASSPYAGLAVQETQYF. The CDR3 bases are TGCGCCAGCAGCCCGTACGCGGGACTAGCGGTTCAAGAGACCCAGTACTTC.

The gene calls are TRBV3-1 (or the pseudogene TRBV3-2) and TRBJ1-4, with D unclear. The germline CDR1 and CDR2 sequences are LGHDT and YNNKEL (reference sequence). The CDR3 consists of 14 residues. Trimming cost V 5 bases and J 4 bases, with 11 bases left between them. The CDR3 bases are TGTGCCAGCAGCTCCCGACAACTTAATGAAAAACTGTTTTTT. Its translation is CASSSRQLNEKLFF.

The chain has TRBV7-9 and TRBJ1-6, with 8 bases that match TRBD1. The V and J ends lost 7 bases and 10 bases, in that order; junction bases with no gene match: 9. Germline V gives CDR1 SEHNR, CDR2 FQNEAQ (reference sequence). This CDR3 contains 14 residues. The chain's CDR3 is CASNEATGGSPLHF. In nucleotides, the CDR3 is TGTGCCAGCAACGAGGCCACAGGGGGGTCACCCCTCCACTTT. The full variable domain, rest sourced from reference TRBV7-9 and TRBJ1-6, is DTGVSQNPRHKITKRGQNVTFRCDPISEHNRLYWYRQTLGQGPEFLTYFQNEAQLEKSRLLSDRFSAERPKGSFSTLEIQRTEQGDSAMYLCASNEATGGSPLHFGNGTRLTVT.